Described below is a single T cell receptor beta chain sequence and its context. Repertoires were generated with immunoSEQ multiplex PCR, while TCRdb's copy carries only in-frame clones and drops some. The sample lists over 100,000 clones; about nine tenths were seen once. The entry originates in a study of blood T cell repertoires in COVID-19. Study-wide background: Italy, Spain and the United States were the sources of the convalescent and acute COVID-19 samples. Sample material is recorded as cDNA or gDNA derived from T cells, B-cell-depleted T cells, or PBMCs.

Trimming left V 1 base short and J 0 bases short, with 9 bases between. Germline loops: CDR1 GTSNPN, CDR2 SVGIG (reference sequence). CDR3 length: 14 residues. This chain joins TRBV30 and TRBJ1-1; D unclear. The specimen sequenced was peripheral blood. The sequence was obtained from a woman in her 70s with COVID-19, enrolled during active disease. The CDR3 reads CAWSGIALNTEAFF. The CDR3 nucleotides read TGTGCCTGGAGTGGGATAGCCCTGAACACTGAAGCTTTCTTT.